Listed below are T cell receptor beta chains from one sample, sequenced in a study of T cells expressing NK-cell markers. TCRdb reprocessed the 5' RACE reads, with one entry per CDR3 protein and no DNA. The sample shows approximately 460,000 distinct CDR3 sequences, and 7.3% sits with its ten largest clones. Sequenced input: blood T cells: a sorted CD56 or NKG2C T cell subset, CD4+ or CD8+ T cells, or bulk PBMC T cells (not recorded which). The receptors originated from a woman between 18 and 70 years old in good health. The CDR3 runs from the conserved cysteine through the conserved F or W.

>TRBJ2-2|TRBV12-3/TRBV12-4
CASTSGTDTGELFF
>TRBJ2-7|TRBV12-3/TRBV12-4
CASSLWVRPYEQYF
>TRBJ2-5|TRBV7-9
CASRTEASQTQYF
>TRBJ1-5|TRBV5-5
CASSLARYQPQHF
>TRBJ2-3|TRBV4-2
CASSQESLAGEKDTQYF
>TRBJ2-1|TRBV10-3
CAISRVLPFNEQFF
>TRBJ2-1|TRBV5-4
CASSATSQGDNEQFF
>TRBJ2-5|TRBV5-1
CASSPRLAGETQYF
>TRBJ1-2|TRBV12-3/TRBV12-4
CASRPRQGKDYGYTF
>TRBJ2-3|TRBV20-1
CSARDRWREATDTQYF
>TRBJ2-3|TRBV4-2
CASREGLAGPDTQYF
>TRBJ2-1|TRBV4-3
CASSQGLASNEQFF
>TRBJ2-1|TRBV29-1
CSGSGLAGGNEQFF
>TRBJ2-7|TRBV6-5
CASSFTGTGPEQYF
>TRBJ1-5|TRBV12-3/TRBV12-4
CASSFLGEPQHF
>TRBJ2-5|TRBV27
CASSPLQGGQETQYF
>TRBJ1-3|TRBV6-1
CASTLTALSGNTIYF
>TRBJ2-1|TRBV20-1
CSAREGLAGASYNEQFF
>TRBJ2-2|TRBV7-3
CASSLMVGMGAGELFF
>TRBJ2-7|TRBV7-7
CASSSAAGLSYEQYF
>TRBJ2-7|TRBV27
CASIKHGSYEQYF
>TRBJ2-1|TRBV10-3
CAISELAEYNEQFF
>TRBJ2-1|TRBV20-1
CSARAASGVYNEQFF
>TRBJ1-3|TRBV28
CASSFTYSGNTIYF
>TRBJ2-5|TRBV6-5
CASSSNRIQETQYF